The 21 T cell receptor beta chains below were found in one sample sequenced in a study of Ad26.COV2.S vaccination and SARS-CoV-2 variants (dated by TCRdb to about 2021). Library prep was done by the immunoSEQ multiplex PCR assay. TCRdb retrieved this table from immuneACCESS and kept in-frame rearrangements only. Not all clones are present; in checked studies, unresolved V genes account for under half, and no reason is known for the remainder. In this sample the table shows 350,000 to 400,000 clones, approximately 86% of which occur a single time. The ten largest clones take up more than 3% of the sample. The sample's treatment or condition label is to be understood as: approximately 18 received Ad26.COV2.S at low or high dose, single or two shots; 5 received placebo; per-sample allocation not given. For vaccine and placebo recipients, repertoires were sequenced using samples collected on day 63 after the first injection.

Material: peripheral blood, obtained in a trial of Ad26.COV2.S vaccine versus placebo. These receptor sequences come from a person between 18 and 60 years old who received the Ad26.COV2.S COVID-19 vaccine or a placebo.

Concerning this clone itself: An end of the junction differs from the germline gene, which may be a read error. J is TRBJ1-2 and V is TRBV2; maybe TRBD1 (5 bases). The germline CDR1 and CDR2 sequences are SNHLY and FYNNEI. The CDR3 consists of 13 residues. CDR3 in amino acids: CASTETQASGYTF. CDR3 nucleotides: TGTGCCAGCACTGAAACACAGGCTAGTGGCTACACCTTC.

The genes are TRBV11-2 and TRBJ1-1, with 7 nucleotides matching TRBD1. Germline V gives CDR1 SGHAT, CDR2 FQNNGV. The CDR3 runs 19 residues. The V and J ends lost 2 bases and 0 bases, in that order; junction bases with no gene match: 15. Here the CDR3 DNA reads TGTGCCAGCAGCTTACGGACAGGCCCTGTGTCCAAGATGAACACTGAAGCTTTCTTT. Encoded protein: CASSLRTGPVSKMNTEAFF.

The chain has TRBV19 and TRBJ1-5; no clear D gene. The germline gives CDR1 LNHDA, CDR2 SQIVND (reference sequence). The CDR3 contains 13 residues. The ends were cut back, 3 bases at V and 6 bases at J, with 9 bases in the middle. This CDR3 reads CASSMVLGQPQHF. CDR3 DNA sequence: TGTGCCAGTAGTATGGTGTTGGGTCAGCCCCAGCATTTT.

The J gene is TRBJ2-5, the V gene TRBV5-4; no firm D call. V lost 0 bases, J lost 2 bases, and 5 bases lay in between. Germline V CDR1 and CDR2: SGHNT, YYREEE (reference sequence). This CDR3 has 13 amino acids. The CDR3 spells CASSLGAQETQYF. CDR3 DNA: TGTGCCAGCAGCTTGGGAGCTCAAGAGACCCAGTACTTC. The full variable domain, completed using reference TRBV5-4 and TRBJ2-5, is ETGVTQSPTHLIKTRGQQVTLRCSSQSGHNTVSWYQQALGQGPQFIFQYYREEENGRGNFPPRFSGLQFPNYSSELNVNALELDDSALYLCASSLGAQETQYFGPGTRLLVL.

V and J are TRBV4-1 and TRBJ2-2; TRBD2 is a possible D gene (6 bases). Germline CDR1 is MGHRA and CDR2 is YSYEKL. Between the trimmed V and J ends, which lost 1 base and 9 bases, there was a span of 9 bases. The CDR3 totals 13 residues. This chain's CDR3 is CASSQVGGRELFF. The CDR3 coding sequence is TGCGCCAGCAGCCAAGTAGGAGGGAGGGAGCTGTTTTTT.

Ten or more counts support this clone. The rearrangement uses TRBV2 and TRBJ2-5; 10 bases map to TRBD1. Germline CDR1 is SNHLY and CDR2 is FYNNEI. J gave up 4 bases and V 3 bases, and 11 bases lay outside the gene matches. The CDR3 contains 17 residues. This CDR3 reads CASSDGFLRDRGETQYF. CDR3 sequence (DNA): TGTGCCAGCAGTGATGGGTTTCTAAGGGACAGGGGAGAGACCCAGTACTTC.

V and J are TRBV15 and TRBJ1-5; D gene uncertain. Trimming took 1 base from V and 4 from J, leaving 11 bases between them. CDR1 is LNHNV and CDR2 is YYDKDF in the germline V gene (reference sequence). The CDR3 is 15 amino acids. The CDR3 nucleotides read TGTGCCACCAGCAGAGTTGGTTACGGAAATCAGCCCCAGCATTTT. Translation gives CATSRVGYGNQPQHF.

The CDR3: CASSLGWLISNTQYF. The CDR3 DNA is TGTGCCAGCAGCCTTGGTTGGCTCATTTCAAATACGCAGTATTTT. The J gene is TRBJ2-3, the V gene TRBV28; D unclear. Trimming stripped 6 bases from V and 7 bases from J, with 20 bases between. Germline CDR1 and CDR2: MDHEN and SYDVKM. This CDR3 spans 15 amino acids.

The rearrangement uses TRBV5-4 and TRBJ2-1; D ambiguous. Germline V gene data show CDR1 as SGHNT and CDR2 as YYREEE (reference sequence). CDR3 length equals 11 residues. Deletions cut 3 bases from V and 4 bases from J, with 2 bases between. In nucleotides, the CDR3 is TGTGCCAGCAGCTCTTACAATGAGCAGTTCTTC. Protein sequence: CASSSYNEQFF. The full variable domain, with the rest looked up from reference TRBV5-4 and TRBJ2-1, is ETGVTQSPTHLIKTRGQQVTLRCSSQSGHNTVSWYQQALGQGPQFIFQYYREEENGRGNFPPRFSGLQFPNYSSELNVNALELDDSALYLCASSSYNEQFFGPGTRLTVL.

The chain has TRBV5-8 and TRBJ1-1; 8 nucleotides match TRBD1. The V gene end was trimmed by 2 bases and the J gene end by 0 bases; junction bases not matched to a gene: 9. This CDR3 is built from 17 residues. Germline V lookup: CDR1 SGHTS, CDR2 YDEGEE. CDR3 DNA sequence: TGTGCCAGCAGCTTAGACAGGGGCCCCTCCATGAACACTGAAGCTTTCTTT. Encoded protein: CASSLDRGPSMNTEAFF. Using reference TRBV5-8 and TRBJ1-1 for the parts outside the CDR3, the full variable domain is EAGVTQSPTHLIKTRGQQATLRCSPISGHTSVYWYQQALGLGLQFLLWYDEGEERNRGNFPPRFSGRQFPNYSSELNVNALELEDSALYLCASSLDRGPSMNTEAFFGQGTRLTVV.

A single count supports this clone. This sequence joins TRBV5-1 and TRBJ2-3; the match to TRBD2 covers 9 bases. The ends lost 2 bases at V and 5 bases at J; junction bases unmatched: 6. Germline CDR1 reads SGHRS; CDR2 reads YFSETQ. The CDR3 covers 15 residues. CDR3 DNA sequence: TGCGCCAGCAGCTTAGATAGCGGGGGTATAGATACGCAGTATTTT. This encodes CASSLDSGGIDTQYF.

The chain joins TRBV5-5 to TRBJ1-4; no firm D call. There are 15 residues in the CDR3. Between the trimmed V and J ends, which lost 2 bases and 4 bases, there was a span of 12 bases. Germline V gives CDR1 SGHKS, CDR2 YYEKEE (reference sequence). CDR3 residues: CASSFLGGHNEKLFF. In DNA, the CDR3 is TGTGCCAGCAGCTTCTTAGGAGGGCATAATGAAAAACTGTTTTTT.

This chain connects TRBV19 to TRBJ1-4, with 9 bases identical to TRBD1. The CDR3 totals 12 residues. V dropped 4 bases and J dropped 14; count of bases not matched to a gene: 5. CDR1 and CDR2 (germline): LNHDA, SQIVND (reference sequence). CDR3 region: CASSTPGTGLFF. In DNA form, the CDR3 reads TGTGCCAGTAGTACCCCCGGGACAGGGCTGTTTTTT.

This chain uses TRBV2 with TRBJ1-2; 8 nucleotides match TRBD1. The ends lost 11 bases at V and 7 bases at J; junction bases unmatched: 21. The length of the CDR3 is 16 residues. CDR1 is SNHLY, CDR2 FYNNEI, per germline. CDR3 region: CASQRGQGAQVGGYTF. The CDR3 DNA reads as TGTGCCTCCCAAAGGGGCCAGGGGGCGCAAGTAGGTGGCTACACCTTC. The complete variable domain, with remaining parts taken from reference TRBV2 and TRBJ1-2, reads EPEVTQTPSHQVTQMGQEVILRCVPISNHLYFYWYRQILGQKVEFLVSFYNNEISEKSEIFDDQFSVERPDGSNFTLKIRSTKLEDSAMYFCASQRGQGAQVGGYTFGSGTRLTVV.

Here the CDR3 DNA reads TGTGCCAGCAAAGGCGACCGCGAGGGTACTGAAGCTTTCTTT. Translated: CASKGDREGTEAFF. The chain employs TRBV27 and TRBJ1-1; D ambiguous. V lost 7 bases and J 5 bases, leaving 17 bases between the germline ends. The CDR3 spans 14 residues. The germline gives CDR1 MNHEY, CDR2 SMNVEV (reference sequence).

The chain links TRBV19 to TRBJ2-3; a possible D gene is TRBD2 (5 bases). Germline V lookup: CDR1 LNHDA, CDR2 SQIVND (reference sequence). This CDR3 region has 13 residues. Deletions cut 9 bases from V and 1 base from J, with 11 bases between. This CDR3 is CASQAGGTDTQYF. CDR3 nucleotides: TGTGCCAGCCAGGCCGGGGGCACAGATACGCAGTATTTT.

The DNA of the CDR3 is TGTGCCAGCAGCGCCGGGACATCGAACACCGGGGAGCTGTTTTTT. Translating gives CASSAGTSNTGELFF. The rearrangement joins TRBV9 to TRBJ2-2; possibly TRBD1 for D (6 bases). Between the trimmed V and J ends, which lost 3 bases and 0 bases, there was a span of 9 bases. Germline V CDR1 and CDR2: SGDLS, YYNGEE. The CDR3 loop spans 15 amino acids.

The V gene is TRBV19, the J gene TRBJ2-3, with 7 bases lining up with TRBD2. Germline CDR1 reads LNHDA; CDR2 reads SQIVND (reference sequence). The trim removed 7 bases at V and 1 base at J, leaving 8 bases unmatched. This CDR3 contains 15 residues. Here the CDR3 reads CASTGGAGGTDTQYF. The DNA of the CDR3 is TGTGCCAGTACCGGAGGGGCGGGGGGCACAGATACGCAGTATTTT.

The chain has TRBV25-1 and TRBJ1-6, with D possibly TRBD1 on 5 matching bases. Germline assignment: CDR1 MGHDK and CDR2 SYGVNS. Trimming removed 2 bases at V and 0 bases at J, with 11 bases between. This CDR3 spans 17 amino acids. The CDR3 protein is CASSEDRSSSYNSPLHF. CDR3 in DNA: TGTGCCAGCAGTGAAGACAGATCGAGCTCCTATAATTCACCCCTCCACTTT.

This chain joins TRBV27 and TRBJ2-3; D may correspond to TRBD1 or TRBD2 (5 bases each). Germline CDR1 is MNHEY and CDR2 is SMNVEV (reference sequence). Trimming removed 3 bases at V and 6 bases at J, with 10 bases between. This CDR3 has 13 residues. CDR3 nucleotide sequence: TGTGCCAGCAGTTTCAGGGAGCGGGATACGCAGTATTTT. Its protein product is CASSFRERDTQYF.

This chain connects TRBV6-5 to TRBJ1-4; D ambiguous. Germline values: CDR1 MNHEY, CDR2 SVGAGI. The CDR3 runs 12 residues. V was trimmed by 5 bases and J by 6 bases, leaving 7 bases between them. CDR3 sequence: CASSLPDEKLFF. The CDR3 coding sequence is TGTGCCAGCAGTCTACCGGATGAAAAACTGTTTTTT.